This T cell receptor beta chain was identified in a study of blood T cell repertoires in COVID-19. Whole-study context: Samples representing acute and convalescent COVID-19 were sourced from the United States, Italy and Spain. T cells, B-cell-depleted T cells, or PBMCs provided the cDNA or gDNA that served as material.

Authors' methods: Reference gene primers were amplified, and this amplification served to estimate nucleated cell counts. Clones were sequenced by immunoSEQ multiplex PCR, and TCRdb holds only the in-frame ones, with some missing. That table furnishes V, J and clone size, whereas the DNA furnished D and trimming. The sample has roughly 180,000 clones; 86% are singletons. This CDR3 region has 13 residues. Germline V CDR1 and CDR2: SGHAT, FQNNGV. The J segment lost 5 bases and the V segment lost 5 bases, leaving 5 bases of the junction unmatched. The sequence derives from a woman under 40 with active or convalescent COVID-19. V and J are TRBV11-2 and TRBJ1-2, with 7 bases identical to TRBD1. Specimen: peripheral blood. The CDR3 DNA follows: TGTGCCAGCAGCCCAGGGGGTCGGTATGGCTACACCTTC. Translating it yields CASSPGGRYGYTF.